A selection of T cell receptor beta chains follows, all from one sample in a study of blood T cell repertoires in COVID-19. Generated by immunoSEQ multiplex PCR, the TCRdb table keeps only in-frame clones and is missing some. Of approximately 350,000 clones listed, around four fifths are singletons. Input material: PBMCs or T cells enriched from blood (not recorded which). The origin of the receptors is a woman aged 50 to 65 who had recovered from COVID-19. Both conserved end residues are part of each CDR3. D genes are given only for firm matches. Clone sizes are given selectively: once, few, many, or a class where the clone is expanded.

V gene,J gene,clone size,D gene,CDR3 DNA,CDR3 protein
TRBV19,TRBJ1-4,-,-,TGTGCCAGTAGTAACAGGCCAACTAATGAAAAACTGTTTTTT,CASSNRPTNEKLFF
TRBV5-8,TRBJ1-1,-,-,TGTGCCAGCCGCCATCGGGGGGCGGACACTGAAGCTTTCTTT,CASRHRGADTEAFF
TRBV6-2/TRBV6-3,TRBJ2-3,-,TRBD1,TGTGCCAGCAGTCAGACAGGGGATACAGATACGCAGTATTTT,CASSQTGDTDTQYF
TRBV7-2,TRBJ2-3,-,-,TGTGCCAGCAGCCGGGCGGGAAACACAGATACGCAGTATTTT,CASSRAGNTDTQYF
TRBV3-1/TRBV3-2,TRBJ2-3,-,-,TGTGCCAGCAGCCCCTACGGTACCCAGGGCACAGATACGCAGTATTTT,CASSPYGTQGTDTQYF
TRBV27,TRBJ1-1,-,TRBD1,TGTGCCAGCAGTTTATCCCCACCTCAGGGGGCGAACACTGAAGCTTTCTTT,CASSLSPPQGANTEAFF
TRBV6-1,TRBJ1-2,few,TRBD1,TGTGCCAGCAGTGACGCGGCAGGGGGCTTTTATGGCTACACCTTC,CASSDAAGGFYGYTF
TRBV5-8,TRBJ2-7,-,-,TGTGCCAGCAGCTTCTATCACGAGCAGTACTTC,CASSFYHEQYF
TRBV4-2,TRBJ1-2,once,-,TGTGCCAGCAGCCTCGCGGGGGGATTGAACTATGGCTACACCTTC,CASSLAGGLNYGYTF
TRBV11-3,TRBJ1-1,once,-,TGTGCCAGCAGCTTAGAGTACGGGTTGACTGAAGCTTTCTTT,CASSLEYGLTEAFF
TRBV11-2,TRBJ2-2,-,-,TGTGCCAGCAGCTTGACGCCAGGTGGACACAGGACCGGGGAGCTGTTTTTT,CASSLTPGGHRTGELFF
TRBV19,TRBJ1-2,-,TRBD1,TGTGCCAGTAGTACTTCCGGGACAGTCCAGTATGGCTACACCTTC,CASSTSGTVQYGYTF
TRBV7-2,TRBJ2-5,-,TRBD1,TGTGCCAGCAGCAACCGCAGGGGGCGAGAGACCCAGTACTTC,CASSNRRGRETQYF
TRBV30,TRBJ2-3,-,-,TGTGCCTGGAGTCAAGGCTCAGGGGAAGATACGCAGTATTTT,CAWSQGSGEDTQYF
TRBV19,TRBJ2-4,-,TRBD1,TGTGCCAGTAGTACCGAAGGGACAGTAAACATTCAGTACTTC,CASSTEGTVNIQYF
TRBV19,TRBJ1-1,few,-,TGTGCCAGTAGTGGGGGGACGTTCATGAACACTGAAGCTTTCTTT,CASSGGTFMNTEAFF
TRBV5-1,TRBJ1-6,-,TRBD1,TGCGCCAGCAGCTCGACAGGGCCGAATTCACCCCTCCACTTT,CASSSTGPNSPLHF
TRBV7-2,TRBJ2-2,-,TRBD2,TGTGCCAGCAGCTTAGTGATGCCAGCGGGAATCACCGGGGAGCTGTTTTTT,CASSLVMPAGITGELFF
TRBV5-5,TRBJ2-1,-,-,TGTGCCAGCAGCTTGGGGCGGGGCGGGTTCTTC,CASSLGRGGFF
TRBV3-1/TRBV3-2,TRBJ2-7,-,TRBD1,TGTGCCAGCAGCCAAGAGGGAGCGGGACAGGGGCCAAACGAGCAGTACTTC,CASSQEGAGQGPNEQYF
TRBV5-3,TRBJ1-2,-,-,TGTGCCAGAAGCTTGAATCCACAATTGGGTCCCGGAGACTATGGCTACACCTTC,CARSLNPQLGPGDYGYTF
TRBV10-2,TRBJ1-2,-,-,TGCGCCAGCAAAGATGGCGGCTATGGCTACACCTTC,CASKDGGYGYTF
TRBV29-1,TRBJ1-1,once,TRBD1,TGCAGCGTTCGGGACAGTCAAGGGGCTTTCTTT,CSVRDSQGAFF
TRBV25-1,TRBJ2-1,-,-,TGTGCCAGCACCGGGAGCCCCTCCTACAATGAGCAGTTCTTC,CASTGSPSYNEQFF
TRBV3-1/TRBV3-2,TRBJ2-2,-,-,TGTGCCAGCAGCCGAGACTACGGCACCGGGGAGCTGTTTTTT,CASSRDYGTGELFF
TRBV19,TRBJ2-4,-,-,TGTGCCAGTCAGTTGGGTTCGGCGGGGATAGCCAAAAACATTCAGTACTTC,CASQLGSAGIAKNIQYF
TRBV9,TRBJ1-1,few,-,TGTGCCAGCAGCGTAGAAGGGACACTGAACACTGAAGCTTTCTTT,CASSVEGTLNTEAFF
TRBV5-6,TRBJ1-5,-,-,TGTGCCAGCAGTCAGGGTGTTGGAATTTTAGGCAATCAGCCCCAGCATTTT,CASSQGVGILGNQPQHF
TRBV29-1,TRBJ1-2,-,-,TGCAGCGTTGAGGGCCAGGGTTTCGCGGGCTACACCTTC,CSVEGQGFAGYTF
TRBV7-2,TRBJ1-1,-,TRBD1,TGTGCCAGCAGCTTAGTGGGACAGGGTGAAGCTTTCTTT,CASSLVGQGEAFF
TRBV5-1,TRBJ2-3,-,-,TGCGCCAGCAGCTTGAACGGGGCAGATACGCAGTATTTT,CASSLNGADTQYF